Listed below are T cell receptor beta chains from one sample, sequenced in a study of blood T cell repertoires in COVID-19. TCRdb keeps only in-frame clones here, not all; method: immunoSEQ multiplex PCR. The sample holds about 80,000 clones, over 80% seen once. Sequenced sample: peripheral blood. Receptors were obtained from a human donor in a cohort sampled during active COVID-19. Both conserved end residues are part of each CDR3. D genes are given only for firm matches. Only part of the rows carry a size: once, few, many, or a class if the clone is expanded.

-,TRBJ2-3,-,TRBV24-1,TGTGCCACCAGTGATTTGCAGTTCGGAGGGACAGATACGCAGTATTTT,CATSDLQFGGTDTQYF
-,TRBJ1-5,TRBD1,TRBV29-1,TGCAGCTGGGGACAGGGCGGGGGTCAGCCCCAGCATTTT,CSWGQGGGQPQHF
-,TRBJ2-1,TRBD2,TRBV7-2,TGTGCCAGCAGCTTAGGGCTAGCGGGAGGATATCATGAGCAGTTCTTC,CASSLGLAGGYHEQFF
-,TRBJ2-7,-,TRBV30,TGTGCCTGGAGTCGTCGGGTGCCTATGAACATCCACGAGCAGTACTTC,CAWSRRVPMNIHEQYF
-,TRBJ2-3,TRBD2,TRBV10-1,TGCGCCAGCAGTGAGTCCCCTAGCGGATACACAGATACGCAGTATTTT,CASSESPSGYTDTQYF
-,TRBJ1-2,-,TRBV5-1,TGCGCCAGCAGCTTGGATCAGGGCCCGGGTGGCTACACCTTC,CASSLDQGPGGYTF
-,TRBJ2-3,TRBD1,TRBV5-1,TGCGCCAGCAGCCCTGCCCCGACAGGGGGAGGCACAGATACGCAGTATTTT,CASSPAPTGGGTDTQYF
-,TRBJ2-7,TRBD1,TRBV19,TGTGCCAGTAACACGAACGGACAGGCCCCCTACGAGCAGTACTTC,CASNTNGQAPYEQYF
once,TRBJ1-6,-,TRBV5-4,TGTGCCACCTATCCCGGGACACATAATTCACCCCTCCACTTT,CATYPGTHNSPLHF
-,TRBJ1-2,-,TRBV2,TGTGCCAGCAGTGAAGCGCAGGGCAGCTATGGCTACACCTTC,CASSEAQGSYGYTF
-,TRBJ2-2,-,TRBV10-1,TGCGCCAGCAGTGCGAATAGCGGGAACACCGGGGAGCTGTTTTTT,CASSANSGNTGELFF
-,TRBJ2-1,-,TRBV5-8,TGTGCCAGCAGCTTGGTCAGAAACAATGAGCAGTTCTTC,CASSLVRNNEQFF
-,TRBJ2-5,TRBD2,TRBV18,TGTGCCAGCTCACCGACGCGCGGGGGGGCCACGGAGACCCAGTACTTC,CASSPTRGGATETQYF
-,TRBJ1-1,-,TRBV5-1,TGCGCCAGCAGCTTGGAACGGGACACTGAAGCTTTCTTT,CASSLERDTEAFF
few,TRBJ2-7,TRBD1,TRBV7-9,TGTGCCAGCAGCCGGCTGACAGGGACCTACGAGCAGTACTTC,CASSRLTGTYEQYF
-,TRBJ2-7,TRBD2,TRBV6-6,TGTGCCAGCAGTTACCCGACTAGCGGAGCCTACGAGCAGTACTTC,CASSYPTSGAYEQYF
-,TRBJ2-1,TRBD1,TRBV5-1,TGCGCCAGCAGCATCGGGGACAGGGTGGTAAGTGAGCAGTTCTTC,CASSIGDRVVSEQFF
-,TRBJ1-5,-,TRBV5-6,TGTGCCAGCAGTACGTGGGGGGGCAATCAGCCCCAGCATTTT,CASSTWGGNQPQHF
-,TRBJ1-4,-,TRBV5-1,TGCGCCAGCAGTCCCACCGGGAATAATGAAAAACTGTTTTTT,CASSPTGNNEKLFF
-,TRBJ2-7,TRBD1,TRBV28,TGTGCCAGCAGTCTGACAGGGGGCAGATACGAGCAGTACTTC,CASSLTGGRYEQYF
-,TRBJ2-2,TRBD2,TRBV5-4,TGTGCCAGCAGCTTAGGACTAGCAGGAAACACCGGGGAGCTGTTTTTT,CASSLGLAGNTGELFF
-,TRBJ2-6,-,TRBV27,TGTGCCAGCAGTTTGACAGGTTACTCTGGGGCCAACGTCCTGACTTTC,CASSLTGYSGANVLTF
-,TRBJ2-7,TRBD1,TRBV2,TGTGCCAGCAGTACCTGGACAGGGGTTAACTCCTACGAGCAGTACTTC,CASSTWTGVNSYEQYF
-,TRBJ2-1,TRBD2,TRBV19,TGTGCCAGTAGTATGGATAGTAAGCGGGAGGGCCTTATCTACAATGAGCAGTTCTTC,CASSMDSKREGLIYNEQFF
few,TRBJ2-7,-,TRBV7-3,TGTGCCAGCAGCTTAAGGCGGGTGCGGACCTACGAGCAGTACTTC,CASSLRRVRTYEQYF
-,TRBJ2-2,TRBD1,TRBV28,TGTGCCACCGGACAGGGGTTAACCGGGGAGCTGTTTTTT,CATGQGLTGELFF
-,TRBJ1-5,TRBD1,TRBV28,TGTGCCAGCAGTTTGTTGACAGGGGGGGTGCAGCCCCAGCATTTT,CASSLLTGGVQPQHF
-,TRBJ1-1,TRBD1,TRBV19,TGTGCCAGTAGGGGGGACAGGCTGACTGAAGCTTTCTTT,CASRGDRLTEAFF
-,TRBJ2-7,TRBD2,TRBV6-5,TGTGCCAGCAGCCGCGGGGGAGGCTCCTACGAGCAGTACTTC,CASSRGGGSYEQYF
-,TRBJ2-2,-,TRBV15,TGTGCCACCAGCAGAGTCCCAGGTACCGGGGAGCTGTTTTTT,CATSRVPGTGELFF
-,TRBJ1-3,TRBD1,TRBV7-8,TGTGCCAGCAGCCGCCCGACAGGGGCGGGTGGAAACACCATATATTTT,CASSRPTGAGGNTIYF
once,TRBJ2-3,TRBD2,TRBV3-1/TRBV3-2,TGTGCCAGCAGCCAAGATAGGCTAGCGGGGGGTACGCAGTATTTT,CASSQDRLAGGTQYF
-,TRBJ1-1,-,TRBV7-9,TGTGCCAGCAGCTTAACCCCAGGGGCAGGAGCTTTCTTT,CASSLTPGAGAFF
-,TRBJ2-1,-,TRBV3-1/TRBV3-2,TGTGCCAGCAGCCAATCCCTCTTTGAGCAGTTCTTC,CASSQSLFEQFF
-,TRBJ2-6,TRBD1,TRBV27,TGTGCCAGCAGTTCCGGGACAGGAGTCTCTGGGGCCAACGTCCTGACTTTC,CASSSGTGVSGANVLTF
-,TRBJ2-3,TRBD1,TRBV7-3,TGTGCCAGCAGCCACGGGAAGACGACAGGGGCTGATTCATCCCGCACAGATACGCAGTATTTT,CASSHGKTTGADSSRTDTQYF
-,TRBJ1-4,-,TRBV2,TGTGCCAGCAGTGAAGGGGCGTCAAATGAAAAACTGTTTTTT,CASSEGASNEKLFF
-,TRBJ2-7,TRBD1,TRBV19,TGTGCCAGTACTGAGGGGGCTTCCTACGAGCAGTACTTC,CASTEGASYEQYF
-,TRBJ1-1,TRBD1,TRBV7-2,TGTGCCAGCAGCTCCAGGACAGGGGCGAACACTGAAGCTTTCTTT,CASSSRTGANTEAFF